The TCR beta chain under discussion was sequenced for a study of molecular identifiers for immune sequencing clone quantification (dated by TCRdb to between 2018 and 2020). Regarding the study in general: For a replicate experiment, RNA from around 20,000 or 99,000 naive CD8 T cells was divided into five aliquots, of which four were sequenced. The study was a methods study using CD8 T cells to benchmark molecular-identifier clustering-based TCR repertoire sequencing (MIDCIRS) and TCR RNA copy counting.

As concerns this clonotype: There is no known antigen for this receptor. A junction boundary mismatches the germline segment, possibly from a read error.

The method behind the library was PCR. The sequencing machine was a NextSeq 500. Bulk TCR libraries were prepared as previously described, using TCR primers listed in Table S5. Total RNA was purified with the Qiagen AllPrep DNA/RNA kit. Before analysis, reads from multiple sequencing runs of the same library were pooled. In the paper's pipeline: Only reads with exact TCR constant sequence were kept, trimmed to 150 nt, and grouped by their 12-nt molecular barcodes. Within each barcode group, reads were sub-clustered at a 15% Levenshtein threshold, and quality-weighted consensus sequences were built per RNA molecule. Non-functional sequences were discarded, and so were lower-count sequences lying one edit away from another sequence. Barcode sub-clusters with fewer than 20% of the maximum read count were removed, based on fitting two negative binomial distributions. TCRdb reanalyzed the raw reads on its own, using fastp at Q25 for trimming and MiXCR for clone calling, and kept in-frame beta chains. Rows merge per CDR3 protein into single entries with the most common DNA and genes. TCRdb assigned the V and J calls; the authors' analysis was not used. A total of hundreds of thousands of distinct CDR3 sequences appear in this sample, about 25% of them only once. Of the sample, 0.78% falls within the top ten clones.

The CDR3 measures 15 amino acids from cysteine to phenylalanine. Left in the record is the CDR3 DNA by itself, 45 bases read in frame from the first base. The germline V gene encodes CDR1 MNHEY and CDR2 SVGAGI. Libraries of naive CD8 T cells were built from anywhere between about 19,000 and 1,100,000 sorted cells, with 10%, 30% or 50% of the purified RNA used. Naive CD8 T cells, defined as CD8+CD4-CCR7+CD45RA+, were FACS-sorted into RLT Plus buffer on a BD FACSAria II. Roughly 10 TCR copies' worth of Jurkat RNA were spiked into roughly 18,000-1,000,000 naive CD8 T cell samples to test detection sensitivity. Enrichment of CD8 T cells was done with RosetteSep CD8+ T Cell Enrichment Cocktail plus Ficoll-Paque, and ACK red cell lysis came afterward. The full study reports these points: Around 2.8 recovered TCR RNA copies per cell were obtained by modeling, versus about 9 by digital PCR, implying a capture efficiency of about 30%. In CMV-specific effector cells, over 97% of molecules were held by clones above 20 RNA copies, whereas under 1% of molecules were held by such clones in naive cells. When barcode sub-clustering was left out, chimeric consensus sequences inflated TCR diversity, with chimeras reaching as high as 47%. Identical TCR molecules sharing a barcode could cause highly expanded clone sizes to be underestimated. Spiked-in Jurkat TCR RNA equivalent to a single cell was reported to be detectable even among over 800,000 naive CD8 T cells. Naive libraries contained spiked-in Jurkat TCR RNA (approximately ten copies' worth), which is not part of the donor repertoire.

The chain uses TRBV6-5 and TRBJ1-1, and TRBD1 matches 8 of the central bases. Sequencing input: naive CD8+ T cells from blood, with Jurkat cell RNA spiked in. This specimen's cell subset or site label, per the study, means: FACS-sorted CD8+CD4-CCR7+CD45RA+ naive T cells. The TCR was taken from a human donor in good health. Some libraries in this study had Jurkat cell RNA spiked in. This receptor carries the CDR3 CASSFFRGQGVEAFF. The base sequence is TGTGCCAGCAGTTTCTTCCGTGGACAGGGCGTCGAAGCCTTCTTT.